These 5 T cell receptor beta chains share one sample of origin, sequenced in a study of radiotherapy plus CTLA-4 blockade in lung cancer. Sequenced by immunoSEQ multiplex PCR; TCRdb stores in-frame clones only, minus some. The top ten hold about 14% of the sample, which has 85,000 to 100,000 clones, 72% seen once. Sample: peripheral blood, taken from a patient treated with radiotherapy plus ipilimumab. The receptors stem from a human donor with non-small cell lung cancer that progressed on radiotherapy plus ipilimumab.

The chain carries TRBV19 and TRBJ1-5; a possible D gene is TRBD1 (5 bases). CDR1 LNHDA and CDR2 SQIVND come from the germline V gene (reference sequence). The CDR3 is made up of 14 amino acids. With 6 bases removed from V and 2 bases from J, the gap between germline ends came to 11 bases. CDR3 sequence reads: CASSPMGGNQPQHF. In DNA form, the CDR3 reads TGTGCCAGTAGCCCTATGGGGGGCAATCAGCCCCAGCATTTT.

The sample holds a few counts of this clone. The chain has TRBV7-2 and TRBJ1-6; TRBD1 matches 11 bases. The CDR3 contains 14 residues. V lost 6 bases and J lost 10; bases outside the gene matches: 5. CDR1 is SGHTA, CDR2 FQGNSA, per germline. The CDR3 DNA reads as TGTGCCAGCAGGGCGGGGACAGGGGGGTCACCCCTCCACTTT. It is translated as CASRAGTGGSPLHF.

The V and J genes are TRBV5-1 and TRBJ1-2, with 9 bases lining up with TRBD1. The V gene's germline CDR1 is SGHRS and CDR2 YFSETQ. J gave up 2 bases and V 1 base, and 6 bases lay outside the gene matches. This CDR3 spans 16 amino acids. CDR3 sequence: CASSLPGQGENYGYTF. The CDR3 region has the DNA TGCGCCAGCAGCTTGCCGGGACAGGGAGAAAACTATGGCTACACCTTC. Looking up the rest from reference TRBV5-1 and TRBJ1-2 gives the full variable domain: KAGVTQTPRYLIKTRGQQVTLSCSPISGHRSVSWYQQTPGQGLQFLFEYFSETQRNKGNFPGRFSGRQFSNSRSEMNVSTLELGDSALYLCASSLPGQGENYGYTFGSGTRLTVV.

The V call is TRBV28, the J call TRBJ1-1; D is possibly TRBD1 (6 bases). This CDR3 comprises 15 residues. Germline V lookup: CDR1 MDHEN, CDR2 SYDVKM. V gave up 5 bases and J gave up 0 bases, with 13 bases separating them. CDR3 region: CASSPHGQLNTEAFF. The DNA of the CDR3 is TGTGCCAGCAGTCCACACGGACAGTTGAACACTGAAGCTTTCTTT.

The chain recombines TRBV5-1 with TRBJ2-1; 8 nucleotides agree with TRBD1. There are 14 residues in the CDR3. CDR1 SGHRS and CDR2 YFSETQ come from the germline V gene. Trimming removed 5 bases from V and 8 bases from J; junction bases left unmatched: 9. This CDR3 is CASRWDRPRDEQFF. DNA of the CDR3: TGCGCCAGCAGATGGGACAGGCCGAGGGATGAGCAGTTCTTC. The full variable domain, with the rest looked up from reference TRBV5-1 and TRBJ2-1, is KAGVTQTPRYLIKTRGQQVTLSCSPISGHRSVSWYQQTPGQGLQFLFEYFSETQRNKGNFPGRFSGRQFSNSRSEMNVSTLELGDSALYLCASRWDRPRDEQFFGPGTRLTVL.